A selection of T cell receptor beta chains follows, all from one sample in a study of T cell responses to AZD1222 COVID-19 vaccine. The method was immunoSEQ multiplex PCR; TCRdb's version includes in-frame clones alone and lacks a portion of them. This sample carries approximately 200,000 clones, under 95% of them seen once, and the ten largest clones take about 1%. Here the sequenced sample was peripheral blood, taken 28 days after the second AZD1222 dose. The receptor source for this set is an adult who received the AZD1222 COVID-19 vaccine. The CDR3 runs from the conserved cysteine through the conserved F or W. The order of the fields is clone size, V gene, J gene, D gene, CDR3 DNA, CDR3 protein. D genes are given only for firm matches. Clone size is stated in some rows and not others, as once, few, many or a class when expanded.

>.|TRBV5-4|TRBJ1-2|TRBD1
TGTGCCACCGGGACAGGGGGCTCCTATGGCTACACCTTC
CATGTGGSYGYTF
>once|TRBV30|TRBJ2-7|TRBD1
TGTGCCTGGAGTCTGGGACAGGGCAGACTCCAGTACTTC
CAWSLGQGRLQYF
>.|TRBV18|TRBJ2-6|.
TGTGCCAGCTCACCACCGGGCACCTCTGGGGCCAACGTCCTGACTTTC
CASSPPGTSGANVLTF
>.|TRBV3-1/TRBV3-2|TRBJ2-7|.
TGTGCCAGCAGTCTAGGTACAGGGTTCTACGAGCAGTACTTC
CASSLGTGFYEQYF
>.|TRBV24-1|TRBJ1-4|TRBD1
TGTGCCACCAGTGGTCCCACAGGGGGGGGAGACAATGAAAAACTGTTTTTT
CATSGPTGGGDNEKLFF
>.|TRBV13|TRBJ1-6|TRBD1
TGTGCCAGCAGCTTAGGCCTCGGTCAGGGGGCGCATTCACCCCTCCACTTT
CASSLGLGQGAHSPLHF
>.|TRBV2|TRBJ1-1|.
TGTGCCAGCACTGGGACTTCGGGGAACACTGAAGCTTTCTTT
CASTGTSGNTEAFF
>.|TRBV10-3|TRBJ1-2|.
TGTGCCATCAGTGAGTCGGGTAGTCAGATCTATGGCTACACCTTC
CAISESGSQIYGYTF
>.|TRBV7-2|TRBJ2-5|TRBD2
TGTGCCAGCAGCTGGAGAGCGGGGGGGAAAGAGACCCAGTACTTC
CASSWRAGGKETQYF
>.|TRBV5-1|TRBJ2-1|.
TGCGCCAGCAGCCCGGGGCCGGGGAGACTTTACAATGAGCAGTTCTTC
CASSPGPGRLYNEQFF
>.|TRBV3-1/TRBV3-2|TRBJ2-5|TRBD2
TGTGCCAGCAGCCAGGGGCTACTAGCGGACCAAGAGACCCAGTACTTC
CASSQGLLADQETQYF
>.|TRBV5-4|TRBJ1-5|TRBD1
TGTGCCAGCAGCTTCGGGGGACAGGGGCCACGGCCCCAGCATTTT
CASSFGGQGPRPQHF
>.|TRBV7-9|TRBJ1-5|.
TGTGCCAGCAGCTTAGGCGGCTGGGATCAGCCCCAGCATTTT
CASSLGGWDQPQHF
>.|TRBV19|TRBJ1-3|TRBD1
TGTGCCAGTATGGAGACAGGGGGCCTTTTTTCTGGAAACACCATATATTTT
CASMETGGLFSGNTIYF
>.|TRBV3-1/TRBV3-2|TRBJ2-2|.
TGTGCCAGCAGCCAAGCTGGAACAACCGGGGAGCTGTTTTTT
CASSQAGTTGELFF
>.|TRBV7-9|TRBJ2-2|.
TGTGCCAGCAGCTCGGAGCTTACCGGGGAGCTGTTTTTT
CASSSELTGELFF
>.|TRBV7-2|TRBJ1-1|.
TGTGCCAGCAGCCAGTTTGAGAGAGAAGCTTTCTTT
CASSQFEREAFF
>.|TRBV7-9|TRBJ1-2|.
TGTGCCAGCAGCTTAACCGATAACTATGGCTACACCTTC
CASSLTDNYGYTF
>.|TRBV10-2|TRBJ1-5|.
TGCGCCAGCAGCAGTCAGGGAGGCAATCAGCCCCAGCATTTT
CASSSQGGNQPQHF
>.|TRBV28|TRBJ2-4|.
TGTGCCAGCAGTTTAGGGGTGTGGGTGGGGGGCAAAAACATTCAGTACTTC
CASSLGVWVGGKNIQYF
>.|TRBV11-2|TRBJ1-3|.
TGTGCCAGTAGTTACAGCAAGTTCTCTGGAAACACCATATATTTT
CASSYSKFSGNTIYF
>.|TRBV7-2|TRBJ1-5|.
TGTGCCAGCAGCCGGTCGAGAAGTAATCAGCCCCAGCATTTT
CASSRSRSNQPQHF